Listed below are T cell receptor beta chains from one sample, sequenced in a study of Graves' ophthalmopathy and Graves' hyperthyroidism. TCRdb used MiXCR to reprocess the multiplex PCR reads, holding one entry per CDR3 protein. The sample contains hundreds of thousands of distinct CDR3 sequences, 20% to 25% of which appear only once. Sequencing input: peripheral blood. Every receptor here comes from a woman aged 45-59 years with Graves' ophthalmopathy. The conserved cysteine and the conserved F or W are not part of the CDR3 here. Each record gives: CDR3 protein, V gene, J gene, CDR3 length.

ASSVAGTGGHTEAF,TRBV12-3/TRBV12-4,TRBJ1-1,14
ASSQRTLGEGNTEAF,TRBV4-1,TRBJ1-1,15
SANPGRGSSYEQY,TRBV20-1,TRBJ2-7,13
ASSELGQGRGETQY,TRBV2,TRBJ2-5,14
SARSPRKGPNYGYT,TRBV20-1,TRBJ1-2,14
ASTSSLNRGSNQPQH,TRBV27,TRBJ1-5,15
ASSYSQKEAF,TRBV6-5,TRBJ1-1,10
ASSFEEGQPQH,TRBV12-3/TRBV12-4,TRBJ1-5,11
ASSQAGSYEQY,TRBV4-1,TRBJ2-7,11
ASSFARTSGKNIQY,TRBV6-2/TRBV6-3,TRBJ2-4,14
ASSLHQSPQETQY,TRBV7-9,TRBJ2-5,13
ASSQQGSRNYGYT,TRBV4-1,TRBJ1-2,13
ASGRQGRTF,TRBV12-3/TRBV12-4,TRBJ1-1,9
ASSIPRGAGDGYT,TRBV19,TRBJ1-2,13
ATLGADRGRANTEAF,TRBV28,TRBJ1-1,15
ASRLEGIGDQPQH,TRBV19,TRBJ1-5,13
ASARDSHQEQY,TRBV5-1,TRBJ2-7,11
ASSHTQNSPLH,TRBV19,TRBJ1-6,11
ATSPEGGKSDTQY,TRBV24-1,TRBJ2-3,13
ASSLDGGPGELF,TRBV5-1,TRBJ2-2,12
ASSFRSGAGNTIY,TRBV28,TRBJ1-3,13
ASSLLNTEAF,TRBV28,TRBJ1-1,10
ASSPIGTGGHGYT,TRBV27,TRBJ1-2,13
SARTGTGGNQPQH,TRBV20-1,TRBJ1-5,13
ASSWRGLARETQY,TRBV28,TRBJ2-5,13
ASSFGDTQY,TRBV12-3/TRBV12-4,TRBJ2-3,9
ATSTTVNYGYT,TRBV24-1,TRBJ1-2,11
ASRDPGAMNEQY,TRBV27,TRBJ2-7,12
ASSSRQGPRQETQY,TRBV19,TRBJ2-5,14
SARPGTGNGETQY,TRBV20-1,TRBJ2-5,13
AWSTLGQLTYEQY,TRBV30,TRBJ2-7,13
ASSLRTSGRQETQY,TRBV11-2,TRBJ2-5,14
ASSIPGSSNTGELF,TRBV19,TRBJ2-2,14
ASSSRTSSEQY,TRBV7-2,TRBJ2-7,11
ASRGTGETQY,TRBV28,TRBJ2-5,10
ASSYAGIGDEQY,TRBV6-5,TRBJ2-7,12
ASSIPTGFGQPQH,TRBV19,TRBJ1-5,13